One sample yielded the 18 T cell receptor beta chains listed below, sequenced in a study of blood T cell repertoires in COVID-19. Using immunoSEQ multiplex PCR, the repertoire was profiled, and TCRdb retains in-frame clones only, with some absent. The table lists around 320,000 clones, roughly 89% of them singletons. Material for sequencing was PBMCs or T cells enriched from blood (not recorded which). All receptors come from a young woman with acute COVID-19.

The CDR3 region has the DNA TGTGCCAGCTCACCGGCACAGTTTGGTGAAAAACTGTTTTTT. As protein: CASSPAQFGEKLFF. The gene calls are TRBV18 and TRBJ1-4; D remains ambiguous. Germline CDR1 is KGHSH and CDR2 is LQKENI. This CDR3 is built from 14 residues. The V end was cut by 3 bases, the J end by 7 bases, with 12 bases between.

The CDR3 here is CAIREQGDTEAFF. The DNA for the CDR3 is TGTGCCATCAGGGAACAGGGCGACACTGAAGCTTTCTTT. The chain joins TRBV10-3 to TRBJ1-1, with TRBD1 as a possible D gene (6 bases). The CDR3 is 13 residues long. The germline gives CDR1 ENHRY, CDR2 SYGVKD. V gave up 6 bases and J gave up 3 bases, with 11 bases separating them.

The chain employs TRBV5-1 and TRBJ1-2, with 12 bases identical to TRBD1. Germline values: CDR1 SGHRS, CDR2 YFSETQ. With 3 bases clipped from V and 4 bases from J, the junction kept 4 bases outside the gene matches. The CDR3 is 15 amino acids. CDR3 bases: TGCGCCAGCAGCTGGACGGGACAGGGGGCCTATGGCTACACCTTC. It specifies CASSWTGQGAYGYTF.

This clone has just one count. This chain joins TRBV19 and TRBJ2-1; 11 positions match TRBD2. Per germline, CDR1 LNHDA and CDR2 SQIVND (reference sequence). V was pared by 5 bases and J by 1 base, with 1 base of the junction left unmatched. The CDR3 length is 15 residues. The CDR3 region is CASSASGGSYNEQFF. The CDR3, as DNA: TGTGCCAGTAGTGCTAGCGGGGGGTCCTACAATGAGCAGTTCTTC.

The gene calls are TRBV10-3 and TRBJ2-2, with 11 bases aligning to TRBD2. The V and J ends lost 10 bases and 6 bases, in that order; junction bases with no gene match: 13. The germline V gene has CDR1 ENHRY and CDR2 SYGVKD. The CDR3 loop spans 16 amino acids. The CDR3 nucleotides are TGTGCCACCCTACGCCGGGCTAGCGGGAGGTCCGGGGAGCTGTTTTTT. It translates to CATLRRASGRSGELFF.

CDR3 loop: CASSFTSSVTTYEQYF. CDR3 nucleotide sequence: TGTGCCAGCAGCTTCACGTCGAGTGTGACAACCTACGAGCAGTACTTC. The chain employs TRBV9 and TRBJ2-7; D is uncertain. This CDR3 spans 16 amino acids. Germline V CDR1 and CDR2: SGDLS, YYNGEE. V gave up 4 bases and J gave up 2 bases, with 19 bases separating them. Full variable domain (remainder filled in from reference TRBV9 and TRBJ2-7): DSGVTQTPKHLITATGQRVTLRCSPRSGDLSVYWYQQSLDQGLQFLIQYYNGEERAKGNILERFSAQQFPDLHSELNLSSLELGDSALYFCASSFTSSVTTYEQYFGPGTRLTVT.

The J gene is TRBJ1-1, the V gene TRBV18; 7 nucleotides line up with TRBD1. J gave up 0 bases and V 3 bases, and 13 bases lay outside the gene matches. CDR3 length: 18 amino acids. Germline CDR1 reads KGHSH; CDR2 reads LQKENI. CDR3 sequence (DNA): TGTGCCAGCTCACCGGGGCGTGGGACAGTCAAGATGAACACTGAAGCTTTCTTT. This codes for CASSPGRGTVKMNTEAFF.

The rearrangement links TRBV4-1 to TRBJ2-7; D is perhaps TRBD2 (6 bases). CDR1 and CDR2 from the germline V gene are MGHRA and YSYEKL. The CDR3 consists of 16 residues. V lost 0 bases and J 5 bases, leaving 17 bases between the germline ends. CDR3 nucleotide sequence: TGCGCCAGCAGCCAAGAGGAGGGTTGGGCGGCGGACGAGCAGTACTTC. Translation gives CASSQEEGWAADEQYF.

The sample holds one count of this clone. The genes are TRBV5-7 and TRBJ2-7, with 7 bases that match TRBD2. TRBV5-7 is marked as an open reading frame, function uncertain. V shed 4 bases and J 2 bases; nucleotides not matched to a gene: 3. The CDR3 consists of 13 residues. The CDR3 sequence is CASSRAGPYEQYF. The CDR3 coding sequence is TGTGCCAGCAGCCGAGCGGGGCCCTACGAGCAGTACTTC.

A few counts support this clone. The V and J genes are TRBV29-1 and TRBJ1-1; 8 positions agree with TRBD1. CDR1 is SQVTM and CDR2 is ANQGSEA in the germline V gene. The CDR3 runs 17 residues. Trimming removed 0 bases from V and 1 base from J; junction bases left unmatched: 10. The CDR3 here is CSVEDEDRVIRNTEAFF. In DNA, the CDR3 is TGCAGCGTTGAAGATGAGGACAGGGTGATTCGGAACACTGAAGCTTTCTTT.

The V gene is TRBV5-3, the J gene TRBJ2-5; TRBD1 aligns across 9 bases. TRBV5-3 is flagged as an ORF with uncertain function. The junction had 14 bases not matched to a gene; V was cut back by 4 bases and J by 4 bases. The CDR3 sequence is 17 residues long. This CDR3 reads CARSPPGQGKKGETQYF. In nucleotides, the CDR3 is TGTGCCAGAAGCCCGCCGGGACAGGGAAAAAAGGGAGAGACCCAGTACTTC.

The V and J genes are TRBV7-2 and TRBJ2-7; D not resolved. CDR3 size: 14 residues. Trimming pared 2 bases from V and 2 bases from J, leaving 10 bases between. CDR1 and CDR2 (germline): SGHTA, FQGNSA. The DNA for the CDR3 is TGTGCCAGCAGCTTAATCGGGTCCACCTACGAGCAGTACTTC. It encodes CASSLIGSTYEQYF. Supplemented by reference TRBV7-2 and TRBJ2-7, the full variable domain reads GAGVSQSPSNKVTEKGKDVELRCDPISGHTALYWYRQSLGQGLEFLIYFQGNSAPDKSGLPSDRFSAERTGGSVSTLTIQRTQQEDSAVYLCASSLIGSTYEQYFGPGTRLTVT.

CDR3 coding DNA: TGCAGTGCTAGTATCTATTACAATGAGCAGTTCTTC. Translated, it gives CSASIYYNEQFF. This chain links TRBV20-1 with TRBJ2-1, with D hard to call. Looked up from germline, CDR1 is DFQATT and CDR2 is SNEGSKA (reference sequence). V shed 3 bases and J shed 4 bases, with 7 bases lying between them. The CDR3 consists of 12 residues.

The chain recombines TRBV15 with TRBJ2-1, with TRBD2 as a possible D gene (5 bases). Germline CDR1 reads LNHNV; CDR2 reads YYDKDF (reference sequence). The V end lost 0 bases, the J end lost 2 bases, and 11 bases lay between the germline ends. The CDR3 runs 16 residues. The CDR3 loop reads CATSRDGVATYNEQFF. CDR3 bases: TGTGCCACCAGCAGAGATGGGGTAGCGACCTACAATGAGCAGTTCTTC. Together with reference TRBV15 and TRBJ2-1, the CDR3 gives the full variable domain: DAMVIQNPRYQVTQFGKPVTLSCSQTLNHNVMYWYQQKSSQAPKLLFHYYDKDFNNEADTPDNFQSRRPNTSFCFLDIRSPGLGDTAMYLCATSRDGVATYNEQFFGPGTRLTVL.

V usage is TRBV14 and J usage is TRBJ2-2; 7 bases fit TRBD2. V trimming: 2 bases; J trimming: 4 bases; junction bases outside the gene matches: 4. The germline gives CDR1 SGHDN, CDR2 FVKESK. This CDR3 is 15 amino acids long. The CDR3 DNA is TGTGCCAGCAGCCAAAAGGAGCGGGGCACCGGGGAGCTGTTTTTT. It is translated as CASSQKERGTGELFF.

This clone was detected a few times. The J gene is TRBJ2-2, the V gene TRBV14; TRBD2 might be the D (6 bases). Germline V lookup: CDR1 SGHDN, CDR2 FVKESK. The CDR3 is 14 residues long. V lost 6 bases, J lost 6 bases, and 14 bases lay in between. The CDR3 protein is CASRPTRAAGELFF. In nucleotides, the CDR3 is TGTGCCAGCAGGCCGACTAGAGCGGCCGGGGAGCTGTTTTTT.

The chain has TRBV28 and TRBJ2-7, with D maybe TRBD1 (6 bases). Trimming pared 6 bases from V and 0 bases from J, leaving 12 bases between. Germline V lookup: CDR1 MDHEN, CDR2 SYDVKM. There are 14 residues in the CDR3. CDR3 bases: TGTGCCAGCAGGCCCGGGACAAACTCCTACGAGCAGTACTTC. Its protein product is CASRPGTNSYEQYF.

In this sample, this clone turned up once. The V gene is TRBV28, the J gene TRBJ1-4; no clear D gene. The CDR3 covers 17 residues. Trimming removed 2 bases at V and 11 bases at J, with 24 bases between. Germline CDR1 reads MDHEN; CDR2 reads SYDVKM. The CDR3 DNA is TGTGCCAGCAGTTTACCTATCGCCGGCGGGCTTGAAGAGAAACTGTTTTTT. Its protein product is CASSLPIAGGLEEKLFF. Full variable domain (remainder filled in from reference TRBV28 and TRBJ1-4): DVKVTQSSRYLVKRTGEKVFLECVQDMDHENMFWYRQDPGLGLRLIYFSYDVKMKEKGDIPEGYSVSREKKERFSLILESASTNQTSMYLCASSLPIAGGLEEKLFFGSGTQLSVL.